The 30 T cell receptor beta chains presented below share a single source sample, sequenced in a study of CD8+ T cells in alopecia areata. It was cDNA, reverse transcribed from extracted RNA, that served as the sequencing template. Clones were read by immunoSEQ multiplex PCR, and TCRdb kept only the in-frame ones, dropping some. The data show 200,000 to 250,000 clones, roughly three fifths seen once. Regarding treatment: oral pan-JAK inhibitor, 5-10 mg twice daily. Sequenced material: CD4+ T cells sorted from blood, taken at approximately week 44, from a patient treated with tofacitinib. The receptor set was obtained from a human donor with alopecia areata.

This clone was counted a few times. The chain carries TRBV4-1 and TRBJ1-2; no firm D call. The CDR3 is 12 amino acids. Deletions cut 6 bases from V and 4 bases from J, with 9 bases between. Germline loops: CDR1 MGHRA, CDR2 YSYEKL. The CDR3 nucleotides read TGCGCCAGCAGTCACAACAGCTATGGCTACACCTTC. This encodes CASSHNSYGYTF.

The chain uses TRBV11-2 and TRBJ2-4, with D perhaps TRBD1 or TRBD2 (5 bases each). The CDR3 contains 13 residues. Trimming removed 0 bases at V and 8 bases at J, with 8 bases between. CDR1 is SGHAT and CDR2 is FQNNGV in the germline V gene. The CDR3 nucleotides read TGTGCCAGCAGCTTAGAGAGGGGACACATTCAGTACTTC. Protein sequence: CASSLERGHIQYF. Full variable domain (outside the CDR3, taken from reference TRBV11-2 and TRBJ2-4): EAGVAQSPRYKIIEKRQSVAFWCNPISGHATLYWYQQILGQGPKLLIQFQNNGVVDDSQLPKDRFSAERLKGVDSTLKIQPAKLEDSAVYLCASSLERGHIQYFGAGTRLSVL.

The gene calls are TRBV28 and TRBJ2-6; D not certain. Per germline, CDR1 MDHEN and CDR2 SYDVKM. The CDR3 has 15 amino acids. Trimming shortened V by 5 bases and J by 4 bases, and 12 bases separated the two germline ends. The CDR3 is CASSPRTRGANVLTF. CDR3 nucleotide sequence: TGTGCCAGCAGTCCACGGACCCGGGGGGCCAACGTCCTGACTTTC.

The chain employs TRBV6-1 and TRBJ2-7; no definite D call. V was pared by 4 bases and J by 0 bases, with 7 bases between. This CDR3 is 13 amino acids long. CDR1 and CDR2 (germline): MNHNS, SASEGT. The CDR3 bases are TGTGCCAGCAGTGGAGTGAACTCCTACGAGCAGTACTTC. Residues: CASSGVNSYEQYF.

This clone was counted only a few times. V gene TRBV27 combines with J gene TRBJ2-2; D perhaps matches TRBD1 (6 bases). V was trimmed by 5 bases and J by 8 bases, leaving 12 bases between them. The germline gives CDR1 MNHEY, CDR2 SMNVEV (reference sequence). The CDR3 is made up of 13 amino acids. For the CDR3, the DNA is TGTGCCAGCAGTCTTAACAGGGTTGGGGAGCTGTTTTTT. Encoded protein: CASSLNRVGELFF.

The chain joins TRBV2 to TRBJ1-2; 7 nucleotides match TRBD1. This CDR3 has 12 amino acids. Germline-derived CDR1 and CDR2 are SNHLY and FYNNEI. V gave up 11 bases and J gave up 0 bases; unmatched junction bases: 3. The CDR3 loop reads CAGQASNYGYTF. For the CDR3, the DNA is TGTGCCGGACAGGCCTCTAACTATGGCTACACCTTC. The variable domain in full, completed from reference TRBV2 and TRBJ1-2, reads EPEVTQTPSHQVTQMGQEVILRCVPISNHLYFYWYRQILGQKVEFLVSFYNNEISEKSEIFDDQFSVERPDGSNFTLKIRSTKLEDSAMYFCAGQASNYGYTFGSGTRLTVV.

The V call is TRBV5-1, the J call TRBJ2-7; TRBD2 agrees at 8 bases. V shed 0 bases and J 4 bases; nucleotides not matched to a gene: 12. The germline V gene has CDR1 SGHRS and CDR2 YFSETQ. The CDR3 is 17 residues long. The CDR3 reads CASSLDYPGGALYEQYF. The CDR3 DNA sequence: TGCGCCAGCAGCTTGGACTATCCGGGAGGGGCCCTATACGAGCAGTACTTC.

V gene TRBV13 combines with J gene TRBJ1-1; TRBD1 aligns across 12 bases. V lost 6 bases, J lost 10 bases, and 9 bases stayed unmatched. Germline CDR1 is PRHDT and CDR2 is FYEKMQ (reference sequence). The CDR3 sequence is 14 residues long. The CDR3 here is CASSLYRDRGRAFF. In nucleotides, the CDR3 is TGTGCCAGCAGTCTTTACCGGGACAGGGGGCGAGCTTTCTTT.

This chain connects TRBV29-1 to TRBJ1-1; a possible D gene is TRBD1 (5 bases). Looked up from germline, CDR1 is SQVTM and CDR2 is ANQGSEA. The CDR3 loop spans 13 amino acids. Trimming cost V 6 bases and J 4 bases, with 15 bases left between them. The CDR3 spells CSVARGRSTEAFF. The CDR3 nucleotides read TGCAGCGTAGCTCGGGGCAGGAGCACTGAAGCTTTCTTT.

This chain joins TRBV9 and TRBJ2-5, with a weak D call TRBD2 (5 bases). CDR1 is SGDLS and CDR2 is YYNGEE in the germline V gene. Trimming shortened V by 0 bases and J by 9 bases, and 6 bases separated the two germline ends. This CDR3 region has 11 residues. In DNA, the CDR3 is TGTGCCAGCAGCGTAGACGGGGCCCAGTACTTC. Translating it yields CASSVDGAQYF.

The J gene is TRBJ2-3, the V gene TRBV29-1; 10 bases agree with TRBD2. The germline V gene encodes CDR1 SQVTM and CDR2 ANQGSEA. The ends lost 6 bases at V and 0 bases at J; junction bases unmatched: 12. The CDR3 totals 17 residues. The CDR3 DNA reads TGCAGCGTAGTACTAGCGGGGAAAATTACCAGCACAGATACGCAGTATTTT. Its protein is CSVVLAGKITSTDTQYF.

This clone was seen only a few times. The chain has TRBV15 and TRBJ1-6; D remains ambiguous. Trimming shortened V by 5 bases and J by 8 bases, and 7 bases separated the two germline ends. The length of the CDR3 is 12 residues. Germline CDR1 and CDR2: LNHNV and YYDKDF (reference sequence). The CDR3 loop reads CATSAWDSPLHF. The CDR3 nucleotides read TGTGCCACCAGCGCTTGGGATTCACCCCTCCACTTT.

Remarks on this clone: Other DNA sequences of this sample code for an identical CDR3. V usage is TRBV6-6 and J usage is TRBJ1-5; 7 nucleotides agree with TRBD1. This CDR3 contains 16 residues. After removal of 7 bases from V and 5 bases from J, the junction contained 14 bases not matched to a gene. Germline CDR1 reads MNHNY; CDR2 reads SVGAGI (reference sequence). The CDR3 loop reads CASNDRAWRGDQPQHF. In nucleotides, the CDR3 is TGTGCCAGCAACGACAGGGCCTGGAGGGGTGATCAGCCCCAGCATTTT.

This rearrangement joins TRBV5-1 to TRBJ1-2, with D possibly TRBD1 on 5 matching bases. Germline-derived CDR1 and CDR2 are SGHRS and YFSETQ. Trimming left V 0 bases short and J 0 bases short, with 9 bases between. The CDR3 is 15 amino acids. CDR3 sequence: CASSLAGRANYGYTF. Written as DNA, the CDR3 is TGCGCCAGCAGCTTGGCAGGGAGGGCTAACTATGGCTACACCTTC.

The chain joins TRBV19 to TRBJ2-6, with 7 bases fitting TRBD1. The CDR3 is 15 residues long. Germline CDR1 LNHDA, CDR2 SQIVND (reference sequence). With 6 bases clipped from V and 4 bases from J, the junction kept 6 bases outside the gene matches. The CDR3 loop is CASSHTGDGANVLTF. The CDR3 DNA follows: TGTGCCAGTAGCCACACAGGGGACGGGGCCAACGTCCTGACTTTC.

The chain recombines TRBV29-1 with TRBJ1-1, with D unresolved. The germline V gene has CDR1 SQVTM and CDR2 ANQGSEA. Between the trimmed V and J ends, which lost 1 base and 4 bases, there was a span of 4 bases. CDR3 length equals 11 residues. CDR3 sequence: CSVEGVTEAFF. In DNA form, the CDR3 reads TGCAGCGTTGAAGGAGTCACTGAAGCTTTCTTT. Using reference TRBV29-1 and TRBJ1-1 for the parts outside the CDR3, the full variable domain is SAVISQKPSRDICQRGTSLTIQCQVDSQVTMMFWYRQQPGQSLTLIATANQGSEATYESGFVIDKFPISRPNLTFSTLTVSNMSPEDSSIYLCSVEGVTEAFFGQGTRLTVV.

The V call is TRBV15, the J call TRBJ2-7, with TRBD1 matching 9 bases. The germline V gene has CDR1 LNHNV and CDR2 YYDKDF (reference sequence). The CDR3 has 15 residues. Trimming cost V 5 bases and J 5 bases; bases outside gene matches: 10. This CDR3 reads CATSVTGTGWNEQYF. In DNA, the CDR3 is TGTGCCACCAGCGTTACCGGGACAGGGTGGAACGAGCAGTACTTC.

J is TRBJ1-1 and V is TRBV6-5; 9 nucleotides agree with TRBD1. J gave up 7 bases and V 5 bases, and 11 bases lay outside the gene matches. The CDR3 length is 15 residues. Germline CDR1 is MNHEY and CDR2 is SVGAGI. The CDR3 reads CASSRTGTGNREAFF. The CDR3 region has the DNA TGTGCCAGCAGTCGCACCGGGACAGGGAACCGTGAAGCTTTCTTT.

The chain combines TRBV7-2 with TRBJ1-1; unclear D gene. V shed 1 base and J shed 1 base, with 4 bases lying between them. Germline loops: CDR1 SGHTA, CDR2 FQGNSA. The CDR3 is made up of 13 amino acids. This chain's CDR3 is CASSLGANTEAFF. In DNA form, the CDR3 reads TGTGCCAGCAGCTTAGGGGCGAACACTGAAGCTTTCTTT.

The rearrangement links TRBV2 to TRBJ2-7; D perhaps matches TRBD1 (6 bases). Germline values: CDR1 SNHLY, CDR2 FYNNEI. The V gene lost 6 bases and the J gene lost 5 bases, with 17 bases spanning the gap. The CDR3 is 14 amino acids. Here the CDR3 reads CASSAGEYRNEQYF. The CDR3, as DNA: TGTGCCAGCAGCGCAGGGGAATACCGGAACGAGCAGTACTTC.

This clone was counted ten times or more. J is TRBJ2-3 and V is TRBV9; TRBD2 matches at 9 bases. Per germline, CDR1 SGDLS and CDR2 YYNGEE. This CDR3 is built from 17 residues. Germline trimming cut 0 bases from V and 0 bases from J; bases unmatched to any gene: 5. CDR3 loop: CASSVAALAGSTDTQYF. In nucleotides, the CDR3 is TGTGCCAGCAGCGTAGCTGCCCTAGCGGGGAGCACAGATACGCAGTATTTT.

In DNA, the CDR3 is TGCAGCGTTGAACGCGGTCGATTTTTGGCAGCTTCCTACGAGCAGTACTTC. Its translation: CSVERGRFLAASYEQYF. The genes are TRBV29-1 and TRBJ2-7; no reliable D call. CDR3 length: 17 amino acids. V lost 2 bases and J lost 1, with 21 bases in between. Germline V CDR1 and CDR2: SQVTM, ANQGSEA.

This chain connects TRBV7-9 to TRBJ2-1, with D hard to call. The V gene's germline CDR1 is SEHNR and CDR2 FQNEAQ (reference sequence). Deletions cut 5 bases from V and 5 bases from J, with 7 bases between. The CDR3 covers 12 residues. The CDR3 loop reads CASSRTNNEQFF. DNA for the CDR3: TGTGCCAGCAGCCGGACCAACAATGAGCAGTTCTTC.

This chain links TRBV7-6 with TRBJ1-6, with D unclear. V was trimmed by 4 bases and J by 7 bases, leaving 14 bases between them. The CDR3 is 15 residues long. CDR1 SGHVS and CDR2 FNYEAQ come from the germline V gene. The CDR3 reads CASSSTSAFNSPLHF. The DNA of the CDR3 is TGTGCCAGCAGCTCTACGAGTGCATTCAATTCACCCCTCCACTTT.

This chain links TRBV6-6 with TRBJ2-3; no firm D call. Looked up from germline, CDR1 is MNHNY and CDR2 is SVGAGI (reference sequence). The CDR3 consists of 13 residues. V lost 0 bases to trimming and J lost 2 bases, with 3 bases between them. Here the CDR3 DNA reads TGTGCCAGCAGTTACTCGATCACAGATACGCAGTATTTT. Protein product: CASSYSITDTQYF.

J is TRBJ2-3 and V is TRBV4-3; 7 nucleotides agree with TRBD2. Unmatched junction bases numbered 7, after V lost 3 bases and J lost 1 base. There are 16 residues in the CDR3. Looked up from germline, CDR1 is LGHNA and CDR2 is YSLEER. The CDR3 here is CASSQGGSGGTDTQYF. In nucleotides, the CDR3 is TGCGCCAGCAGCCAGGGGGGGAGCGGGGGCACAGATACGCAGTATTTT.

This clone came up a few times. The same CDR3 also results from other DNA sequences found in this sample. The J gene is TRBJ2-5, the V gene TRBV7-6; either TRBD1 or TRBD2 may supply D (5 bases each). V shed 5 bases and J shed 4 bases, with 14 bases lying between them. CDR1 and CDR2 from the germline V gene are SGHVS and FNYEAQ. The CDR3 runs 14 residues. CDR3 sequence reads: CASSSRVGVETQYF. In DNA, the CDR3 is TGTGCCAGCAGCAGCAGGGTGGGGGTAGAGACCCAGTACTTC.

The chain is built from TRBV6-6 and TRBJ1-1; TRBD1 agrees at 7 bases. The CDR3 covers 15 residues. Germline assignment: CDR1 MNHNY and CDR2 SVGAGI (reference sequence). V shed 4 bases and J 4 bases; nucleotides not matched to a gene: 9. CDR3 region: CASSSPGQIGTEAFF. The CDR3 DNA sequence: TGTGCCAGCAGTTCTCCGGGACAGATTGGCACTGAAGCTTTCTTT.

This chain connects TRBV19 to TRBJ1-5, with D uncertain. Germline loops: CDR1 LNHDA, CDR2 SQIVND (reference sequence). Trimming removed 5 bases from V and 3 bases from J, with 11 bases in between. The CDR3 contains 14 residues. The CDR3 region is CASSHLAYNQPQHF. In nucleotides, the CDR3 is TGTGCCAGTAGTCATTTGGCGTACAATCAGCCCCAGCATTTT. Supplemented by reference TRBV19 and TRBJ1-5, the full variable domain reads DGGITQSPKYLFRKEGQNVTLSCEQNLNHDAMYWYRQDPGQGLRLIYYSQIVNDFQKGDIAEGYSVSREKKESFPLTVTSAQKNPTAFYLCASSHLAYNQPQHFGDGTRLSIL.

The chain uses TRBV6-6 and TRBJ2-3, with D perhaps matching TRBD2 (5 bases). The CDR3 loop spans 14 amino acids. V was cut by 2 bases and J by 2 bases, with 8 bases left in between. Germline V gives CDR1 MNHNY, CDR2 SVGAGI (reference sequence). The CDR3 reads CASSYAGPTDTQYF. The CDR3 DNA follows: TGTGCCAGCAGTTACGCGGGTCCCACAGATACGCAGTATTTT.